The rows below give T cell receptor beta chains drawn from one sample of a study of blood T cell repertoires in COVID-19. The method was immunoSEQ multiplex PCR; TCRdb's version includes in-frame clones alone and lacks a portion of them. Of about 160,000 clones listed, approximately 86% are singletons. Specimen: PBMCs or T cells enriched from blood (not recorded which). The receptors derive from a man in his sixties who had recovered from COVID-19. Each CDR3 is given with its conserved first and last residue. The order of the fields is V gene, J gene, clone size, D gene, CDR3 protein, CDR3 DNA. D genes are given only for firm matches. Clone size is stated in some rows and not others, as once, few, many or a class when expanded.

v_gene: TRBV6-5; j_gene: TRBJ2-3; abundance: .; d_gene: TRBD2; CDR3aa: CARKGGSTDTQYF; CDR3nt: TGTGCCAGGAAAGGCGGGAGTACAGATACGCAGTATTTT
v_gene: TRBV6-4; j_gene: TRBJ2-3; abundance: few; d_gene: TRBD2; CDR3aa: CASSPLAGGPDTQYF; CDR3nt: TGTGCCAGCAGTCCTTTAGCGGGGGGGCCAGATACGCAGTATTTT
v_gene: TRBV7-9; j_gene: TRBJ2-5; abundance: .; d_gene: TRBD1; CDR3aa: CASSPDRVQTQYF; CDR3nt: TGTGCCAGCAGCCCAGACAGGGTACAGACCCAGTACTTC
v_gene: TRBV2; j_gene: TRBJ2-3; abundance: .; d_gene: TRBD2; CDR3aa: CASSGRLAGGLPFTDTQYF; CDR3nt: TGTGCCAGCAGCGGTCGACTAGCGGGGGGTCTCCCATTCACAGATACGCAGTATTTT
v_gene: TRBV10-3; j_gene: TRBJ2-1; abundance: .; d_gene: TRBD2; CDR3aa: CAIGLAGGNEQFF; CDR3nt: TGTGCCATTGGACTAGCGGGAGGGAATGAGCAGTTCTTC
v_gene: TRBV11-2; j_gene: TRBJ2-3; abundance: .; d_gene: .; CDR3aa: CASSSGPGTQYF; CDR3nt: TGTGCCAGCAGCTCGGGTCCGGGTACGCAGTATTTT
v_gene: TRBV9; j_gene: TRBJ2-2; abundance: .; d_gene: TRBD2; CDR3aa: CASSEGTSDLELFF; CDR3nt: TGTGCCAGCAGCGAGGGGACTAGCGACCTGGAGCTGTTTTTT
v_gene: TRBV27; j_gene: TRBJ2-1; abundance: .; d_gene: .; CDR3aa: CASSPRIGTQGNEQFF; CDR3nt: TGTGCCAGCAGTCCGCGAATCGGGACTCAGGGCAATGAGCAGTTCTTC
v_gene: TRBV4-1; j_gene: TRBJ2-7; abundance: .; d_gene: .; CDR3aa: CASSQDPYYEQYF; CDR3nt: TGCGCCAGCAGCCAAGATCCTTATTACGAGCAGTACTTC
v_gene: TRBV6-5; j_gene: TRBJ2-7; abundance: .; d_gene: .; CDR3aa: CASRKSDEQYF; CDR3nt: TGTGCCAGCAGGAAATCGGACGAGCAGTACTTC
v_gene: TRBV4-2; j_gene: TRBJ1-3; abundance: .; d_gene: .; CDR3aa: CASSQAAGGGNTIYF; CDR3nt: TGTGCCAGCAGCCAAGCTGCGGGAGGAGGAAACACCATATATTTT
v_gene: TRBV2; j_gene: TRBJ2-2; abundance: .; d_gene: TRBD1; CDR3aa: CASRDRGYTGELFF; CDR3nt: TGTGCCAGCAGGGACAGGGGGTACACCGGGGAGCTGTTTTTT
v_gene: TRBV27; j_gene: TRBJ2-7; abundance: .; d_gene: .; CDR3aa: CASSPSAPGEQYF; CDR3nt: TGTGCCAGCAGTCCCTCCGCGCCGGGCGAGCAGTACTTC
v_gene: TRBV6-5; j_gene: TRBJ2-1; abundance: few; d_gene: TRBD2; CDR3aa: CASSSRGGKSNEQFF; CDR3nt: TGTGCCAGCAGTTCTCGCGGGGGGAAGTCCAATGAGCAGTTCTTC
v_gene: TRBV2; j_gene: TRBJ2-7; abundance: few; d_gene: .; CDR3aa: CASGRDLYEQYF; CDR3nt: TGTGCCAGCGGGAGAGACCTCTACGAGCAGTACTTC
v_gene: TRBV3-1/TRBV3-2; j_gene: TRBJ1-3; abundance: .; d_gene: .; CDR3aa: CASSQDRGGGNTIYF; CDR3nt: TGTGCCAGCAGCCAAGATCGGGGGGGTGGAAACACCATATATTTT
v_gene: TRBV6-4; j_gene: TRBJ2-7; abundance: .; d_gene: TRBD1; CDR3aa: CASSLGQGSSYEQYF; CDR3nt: TGTGCCAGCAGTCTCGGACAGGGAAGCTCCTACGAGCAGTACTTC
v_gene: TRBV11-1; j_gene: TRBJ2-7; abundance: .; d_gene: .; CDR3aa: CASSLDRAEQYF; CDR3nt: TGTGCCAGCAGCTTAGACAGGGCCGAGCAGTACTTC
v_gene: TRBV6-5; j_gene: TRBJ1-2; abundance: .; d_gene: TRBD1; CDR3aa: CASSAGQGSYGYTF; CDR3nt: TGTGCCAGCAGCGCGGGACAGGGGAGCTATGGCTACACCTTC
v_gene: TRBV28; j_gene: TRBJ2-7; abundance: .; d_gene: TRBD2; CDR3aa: CASSFWLAGTYEQYF; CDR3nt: TGTGCCAGCAGTTTCTGGCTAGCGGGAACCTACGAGCAGTACTTC
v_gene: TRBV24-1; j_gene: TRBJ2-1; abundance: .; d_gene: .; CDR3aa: CATRGGTYNEQFF; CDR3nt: TGTGCCACCAGGGGAGGCACCTACAATGAGCAGTTCTTC
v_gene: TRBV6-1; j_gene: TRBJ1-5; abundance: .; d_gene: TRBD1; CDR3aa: CASSEERRGQAYQPQHF; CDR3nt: TGTGCCAGCAGTGAAGAACGCCGAGGACAGGCTTATCAGCCCCAGCATTTT
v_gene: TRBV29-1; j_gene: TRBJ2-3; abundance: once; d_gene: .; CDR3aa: CSSRDNTDTQYF; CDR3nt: TGCAGCTCTAGGGACAACACAGATACGCAGTATTTT
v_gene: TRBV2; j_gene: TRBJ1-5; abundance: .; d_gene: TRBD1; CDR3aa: CASSLDRVAHQPQHF; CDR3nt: TGTGCCAGCAGTCTGGACAGGGTTGCGCATCAGCCCCAGCATTTT
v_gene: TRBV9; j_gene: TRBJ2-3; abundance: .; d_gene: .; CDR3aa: CASSVAADTQYF; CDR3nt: TGTGCCAGCAGCGTAGCCGCAGATACGCAGTATTTT
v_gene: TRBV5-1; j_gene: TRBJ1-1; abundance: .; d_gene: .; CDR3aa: CASSLAGGNTEAFF; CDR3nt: TGCGCCAGCAGCTTGGCCGGAGGGAACACTGAAGCTTTCTTT
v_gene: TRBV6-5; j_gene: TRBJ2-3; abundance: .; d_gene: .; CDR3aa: CASRGRTDTQYF; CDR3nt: TGTGCCAGCAGGGGGCGAACAGATACGCAGTATTTT
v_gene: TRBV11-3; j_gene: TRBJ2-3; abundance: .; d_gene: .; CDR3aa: CASSVRLADTQYF; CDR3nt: TGTGCCAGCAGCGTAAGACTCGCGGATACGCAGTATTTT
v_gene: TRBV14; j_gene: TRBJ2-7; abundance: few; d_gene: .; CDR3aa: CASSRREFSYEQYF; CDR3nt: TGTGCCAGCAGCCGCAGGGAATTCTCCTACGAGCAGTACTTC
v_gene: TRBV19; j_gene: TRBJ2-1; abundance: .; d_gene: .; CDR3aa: CASSIGRTNWGSYNEQFF; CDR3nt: TGTGCCAGTAGTATAGGCAGGACTAACTGGGGCTCCTACAATGAGCAGTTCTTC
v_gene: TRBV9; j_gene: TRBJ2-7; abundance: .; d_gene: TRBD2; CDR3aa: CASSVAASGMGIYGEQYF; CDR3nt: TGTGCCAGCAGCGTAGCGGCTAGCGGGATGGGCATCTACGGCGAGCAGTACTTC
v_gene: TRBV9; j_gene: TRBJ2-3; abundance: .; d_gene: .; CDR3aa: CASSVHRTNTDTQYF; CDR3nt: TGTGCCAGCAGCGTACACAGGACAAACACAGATACGCAGTATTTT
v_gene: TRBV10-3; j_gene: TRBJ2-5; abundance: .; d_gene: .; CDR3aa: CAISPGVETQYF; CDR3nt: TGTGCCATCAGCCCGGGAGTAGAGACCCAGTACTTC
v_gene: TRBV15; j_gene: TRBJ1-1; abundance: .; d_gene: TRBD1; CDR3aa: CATSRVTGQDTEAFF; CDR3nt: TGTGCCACCAGCAGGGTGACAGGACAGGACACTGAAGCTTTCTTT
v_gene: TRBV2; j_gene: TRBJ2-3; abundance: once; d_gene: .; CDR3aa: CASRQTGSTDTQYF; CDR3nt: TGTGCCAGCAGACAGACAGGAAGCACAGATACGCAGTATTTT
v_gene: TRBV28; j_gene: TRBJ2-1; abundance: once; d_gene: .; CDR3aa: CASSTPGLPLDEQFF; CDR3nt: TGTGCCAGCAGCACTCCGGGACTGCCCCTCGATGAGCAGTTCTTC
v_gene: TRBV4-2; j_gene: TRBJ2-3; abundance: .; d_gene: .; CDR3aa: CASAGTPPSTDTQYF; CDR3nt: TGTGCCAGCGCCGGGACTCCTCCTAGCACAGATACGCAGTATTTT
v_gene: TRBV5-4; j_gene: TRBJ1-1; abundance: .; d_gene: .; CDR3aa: CASSFGQNTEAFF; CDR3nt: TGTGCCAGCAGCTTTGGGCAGAACACTGAAGCTTTCTTT
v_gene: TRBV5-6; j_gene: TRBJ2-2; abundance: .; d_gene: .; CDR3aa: CASSFNLQGMYGELFF; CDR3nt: TGTGCCAGCAGCTTCAACCTGCAGGGGATGTACGGGGAGCTGTTTTTT
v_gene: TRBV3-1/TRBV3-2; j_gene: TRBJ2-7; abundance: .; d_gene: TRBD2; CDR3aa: CASSFGTSGSKYEQYF; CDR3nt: TGTGCCAGCAGCTTCGGGACTAGCGGGAGTAAGTACGAGCAGTACTTC
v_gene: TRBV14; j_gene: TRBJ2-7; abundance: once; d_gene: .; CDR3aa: CASSQDSVYEQYF; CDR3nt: TGTGCCAGCAGCCAAGATAGCGTCTACGAGCAGTACTTC
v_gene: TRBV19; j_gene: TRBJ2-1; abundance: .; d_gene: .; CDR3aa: CASSQGMIDEQFF; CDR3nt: TGTGCCAGTAGTCAGGGGATGATCGATGAGCAGTTCTTC
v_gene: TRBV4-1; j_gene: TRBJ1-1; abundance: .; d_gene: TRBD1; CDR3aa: CASSLQGEEVTEAFF; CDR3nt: TGCGCCAGCAGCCTACAGGGGGAAGAAGTCACTGAAGCTTTCTTT
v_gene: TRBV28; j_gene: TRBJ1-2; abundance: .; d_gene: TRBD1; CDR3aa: CASLPWSGTGRLGDYGYTF; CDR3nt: TGTGCCAGCCTCCCTTGGTCCGGGACAGGGCGACTTGGGGACTATGGCTACACCTTC
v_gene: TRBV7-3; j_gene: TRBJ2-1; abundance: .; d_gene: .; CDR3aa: CASSQTYNEQFF; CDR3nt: TGTGCCAGCAGCCAGACCTACAATGAGCAGTTCTTC
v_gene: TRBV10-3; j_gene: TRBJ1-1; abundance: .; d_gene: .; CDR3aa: CAILRDTNTEAFF; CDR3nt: TGTGCCATCCTCCGGGACACGAACACTGAAGCTTTCTTT
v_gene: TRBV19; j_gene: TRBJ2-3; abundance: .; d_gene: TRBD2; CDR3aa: CASSTSGGFGTDTQYF; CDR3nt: TGTGCCAGTAGTACTAGCGGGGGGTTCGGCACAGATACGCAGTATTTT
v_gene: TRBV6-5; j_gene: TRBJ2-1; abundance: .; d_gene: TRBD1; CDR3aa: CASRDVGQPYNEQFF; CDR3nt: TGTGCCAGCAGGGACGTGGGACAGCCCTACAATGAGCAGTTCTTC
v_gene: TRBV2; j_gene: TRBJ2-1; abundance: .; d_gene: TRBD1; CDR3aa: CASSVKGQGVREQFF; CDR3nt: TGTGCCAGCAGTGTGAAGGGACAGGGGGTGAGGGAGCAGTTCTTC
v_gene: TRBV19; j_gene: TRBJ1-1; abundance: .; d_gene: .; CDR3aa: CASSFSPDSITEAFF; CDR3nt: TGTGCCAGTAGTTTCTCCCCCGACAGTATCACTGAAGCTTTCTTT
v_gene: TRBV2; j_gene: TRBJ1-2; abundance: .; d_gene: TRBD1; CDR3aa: CASSFPPLQGAGGYTF; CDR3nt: TGTGCCAGCAGCTTTCCCCCTTTACAGGGGGCAGGGGGCTACACCTTC
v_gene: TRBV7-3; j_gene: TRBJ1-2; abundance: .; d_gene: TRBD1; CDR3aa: CASSLRPGGLYGYTF; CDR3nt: TGTGCCAGCAGCTTAAGGCCAGGGGGGCTCTATGGCTACACCTTC
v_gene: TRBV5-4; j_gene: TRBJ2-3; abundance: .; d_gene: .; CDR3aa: CASSIRGTDTQYF; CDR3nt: TGTGCCAGCTCGATCCGGGGGACCGATACGCAGTATTTT
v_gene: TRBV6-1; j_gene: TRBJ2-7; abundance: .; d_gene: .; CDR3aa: CASSEARWGLDEQYF; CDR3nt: TGTGCCAGCAGTGAAGCCAGATGGGGCTTGGACGAGCAGTACTTC
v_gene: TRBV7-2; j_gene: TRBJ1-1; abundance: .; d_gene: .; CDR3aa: CASSLLESEAFF; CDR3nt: TGTGCCAGCAGCTTATTGGAGTCTGAAGCTTTCTTT
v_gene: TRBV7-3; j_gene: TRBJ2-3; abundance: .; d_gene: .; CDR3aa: CASSLGRHTDTQYF; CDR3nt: TGTGCCAGCAGCTTGGGCAGACACACAGATACGCAGTATTTT
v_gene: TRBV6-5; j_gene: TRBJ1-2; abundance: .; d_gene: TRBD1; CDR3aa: CASSYSAGGSGYTF; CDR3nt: TGTGCCAGCAGTTATTCCGCAGGGGGAAGTGGCTACACCTTC
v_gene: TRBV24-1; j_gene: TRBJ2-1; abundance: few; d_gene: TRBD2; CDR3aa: CATSVAGMEGNNEQFF; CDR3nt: TGTGCCACCAGTGTAGCGGGAATGGAGGGGAACAATGAGCAGTTCTTC
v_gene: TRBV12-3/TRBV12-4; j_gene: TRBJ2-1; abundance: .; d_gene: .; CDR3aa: CASSFSSNEQFF; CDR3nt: TGTGCCAGCAGTTTTAGCAGCAATGAGCAGTTCTTC
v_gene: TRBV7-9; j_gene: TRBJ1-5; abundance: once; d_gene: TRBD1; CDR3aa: CASSLGQGNQPQHF; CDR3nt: TGTGCCAGCAGCTTAGGACAGGGGAATCAGCCCCAGCATTTT